This T cell receptor beta chain was observed in a study of blood T cell repertoires in COVID-19. V gave up 0 bases and J gave up 7 bases, with 9 bases separating them. Germline CDR1 and CDR2: LNHNV and YYDKDF (reference sequence). The CDR3 has 13 residues. Original handling: Estimation of nucleated cell counts relied on the amplification of reference gene primers. Some clones are missing from TCRdb's copy, which holds only in-frame ones; the method was immunoSEQ multiplex PCR. V and J calls and clone size are as listed in that table; D and trimming were resolved from the DNA. The sample lists some 130,000 clones, around 90% occurring once.

The receptor was derived from a man in his 60s with COVID-19, enrolled during active disease. The material sequenced was peripheral blood. V is TRBV15 and J is TRBJ1-1; D gene unclear. CDR3 bases: TGTGCCACCAGCAGAGAGGCAGTGAATGAAGCTTTCTTT. Amino acids: CATSREAVNEAFF.